A selection of T cell receptor beta chains follows, all from one sample in a study of CD8 T cells in Susac syndrome. TCRdb independently ran MiXCR on the immunoSEQ multiplex PCR reads; one entry per CDR3 protein. The sample carries over 300,000 distinct CDR3 sequences, 92% recorded once. Sequencing was done on a sample of CD4+ T cells from PBMCs. The origin of the receptors is a human donor with multiple sclerosis. CDR3s leave out the opening cysteine and the closing phenylalanine or tryptophan.

v_call: TRBV3-1; cdr3_aa: ASSPRYTTSTDTQY
v_call: TRBV6-5; cdr3_aa: ASSLSGSGYNEQF
v_call: TRBV27; cdr3_aa: ASKSPSGGRETQY
v_call: TRBV7-8; cdr3_aa: ASSLVGVLQF
v_call: TRBV5-1; cdr3_aa: ASSLGQDSY
v_call: TRBV10-3; cdr3_aa: AISETGGLYGYT
v_call: TRBV18; cdr3_aa: ASSPRTGLTGELF
v_call: TRBV15; cdr3_aa: ATRRTRIPTDTQY
v_call: TRBV11-2; cdr3_aa: ASSFSGGAHNEQF
v_call: TRBV2; cdr3_aa: ASRVLAGGLTDTQY
v_call: TRBV7-2; cdr3_aa: ASSFRTSGRKETQY
v_call: TRBV20-1; cdr3_aa: SARDRLGNTEAF
v_call: TRBV7-2; cdr3_aa: ASSFGFGAGEGSYEQY
v_call: TRBV20-1; cdr3_aa: SAPGLARQETQY
v_call: TRBV19; cdr3_aa: ASSFTGSTGELF
v_call: TRBV20-1; cdr3_aa: SAEGRETQY